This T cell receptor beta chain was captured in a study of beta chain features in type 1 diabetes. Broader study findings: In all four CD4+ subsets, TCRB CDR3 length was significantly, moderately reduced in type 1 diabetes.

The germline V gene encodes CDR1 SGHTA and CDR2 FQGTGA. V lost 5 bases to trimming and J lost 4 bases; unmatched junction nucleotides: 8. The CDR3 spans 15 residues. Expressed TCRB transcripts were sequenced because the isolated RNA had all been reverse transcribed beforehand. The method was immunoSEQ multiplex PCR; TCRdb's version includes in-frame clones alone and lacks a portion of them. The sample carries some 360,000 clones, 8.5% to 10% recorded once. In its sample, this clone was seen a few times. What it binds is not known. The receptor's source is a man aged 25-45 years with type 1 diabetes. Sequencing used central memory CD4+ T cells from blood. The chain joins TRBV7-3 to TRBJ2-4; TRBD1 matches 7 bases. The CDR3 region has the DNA TGTGCCAGCAGCCCTCAGAGGGGGCGGAAAAACATTCAGTACTTC. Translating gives CASSPQRGRKNIQYF.